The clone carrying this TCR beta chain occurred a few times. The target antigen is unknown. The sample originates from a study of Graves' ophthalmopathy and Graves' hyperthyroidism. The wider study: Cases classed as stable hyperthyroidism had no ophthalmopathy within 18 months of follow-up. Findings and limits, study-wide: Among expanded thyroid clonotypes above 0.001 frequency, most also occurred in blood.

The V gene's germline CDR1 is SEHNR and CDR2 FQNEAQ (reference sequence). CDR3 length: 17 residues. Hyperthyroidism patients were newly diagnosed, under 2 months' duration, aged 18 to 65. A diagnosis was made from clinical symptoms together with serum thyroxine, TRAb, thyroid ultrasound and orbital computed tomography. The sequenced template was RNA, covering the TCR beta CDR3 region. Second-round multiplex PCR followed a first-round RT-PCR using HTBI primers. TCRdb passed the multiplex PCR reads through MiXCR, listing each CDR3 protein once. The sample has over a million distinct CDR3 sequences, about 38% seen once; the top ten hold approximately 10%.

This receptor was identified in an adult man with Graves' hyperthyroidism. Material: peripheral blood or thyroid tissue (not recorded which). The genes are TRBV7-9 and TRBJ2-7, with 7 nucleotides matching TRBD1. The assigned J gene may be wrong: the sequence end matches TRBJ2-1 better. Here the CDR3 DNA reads TGTGCCAGCAGTAGAGAAACTGGGACAGAGGGCTCCTACGAGCAGTTCTTC. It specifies CASSRETGTEGSYEQFF.